This T cell receptor beta chain was captured by sequencing in a study of T cells in tuberculosis. Per germline, CDR1 MNHNS and CDR2 SASEGT. With 3 bases removed from V and 4 bases from J, the gap between germline ends came to 7 bases. CDR3 length: 14 amino acids. No alpha-beta pairing information exists for these sequences. Sequencing used immunoSEQ multiplex PCR; TCRdb keeps in-frame clones, though not all of them. Seen here are about 59,000 clones, around 86% observed once, and the top ten hold around 13%. After thawing and overnight rest, PBMC were stained with GMM-loaded CD1B tetramer, viability dye and anti-CD3 for sorting. C32 glucose monomycolate from Rhodococcus equi was loaded onto the CD1B tetramers. CD14-expressing monocytes were removed from PBMC before cryopreservation and sorting. Tetramer-negative cells, some 100,000 per donor, were also sorted.

The TCR sequence derives from an adult woman with latent tuberculosis. The chain has TRBV6-1 and TRBJ2-6, with D possibly TRBD2 on 6 matching bases. What was sequenced was CD1b-GMM tetramer-negative cells sorted from PBMCs. Here the CDR3 reads CASSEGGGANVLTF. As DNA, the CDR3 is TGTGCCAGCAGTGAGGGGGGAGGGGCCAACGTCCTGACTTTC.